The TCR beta chain under discussion was sequenced for a study of cytomegalovirus exposure and HLA in healthy donors. Background on the study: Unique TCRs from HLA-typed donors, 80 million to 100 million of them, were held in an early data release.

There are 16 residues in the CDR3. The ends were cut back, 2 bases at V and 0 bases at J, with 8 bases in the middle. In germline, CDR1 is KGHSH, CDR2 LQKENI. Turning to this clone: The antigen remains undetermined.

Use of 60 Vbeta and 13 Jbeta primers characterized the PCR. Clones were sequenced by immunoSEQ multiplex PCR, and TCRdb holds only the in-frame ones, with some missing. Of about 160,000 clones listed, 80% were seen once; the top ten hold roughly 1.2%. Findings of the study overall: Productive rates of about 90% or about 30% were seen for most TCR beta V segments in an earlier analysis.

This sequence joins TRBV18 and TRBJ1-6; D is ambiguous. The source of this sequence is a woman between 50 and 59 years old in good health and CMV-seronegative. The sample was PBMCs. The CDR3 here is CASSPVASSYNSPLHF. The CDR3 DNA sequence: TGTGCCAGCTCACCAGTGGCCAGCTCCTATAATTCACCCCTCCACTTT.